The 14 T cell receptor beta chains reported below all come from one sample, sequenced in a study of graft-versus-host responses after intestinal transplantation. Using immunoSEQ multiplex PCR, the repertoire was profiled, and TCRdb retains in-frame clones only, with some absent. The profile shows some 66,000 clones, around 90% of them singletons. Investigators treated the graft tissue so that it released intraepithelial and lamina propria lymphocytes. Sequencing used ileum tissue, obtained less than 400 days after transplant. These receptors came from a human patient who received an intestinal transplant, so some T cells may come from the graft donor.

The V call is TRBV4-1, the J call TRBJ2-7; 7 bases line up with TRBD1. V gave up 0 bases and J gave up 2 bases; unmatched junction bases: 4. Germline-derived CDR1 and CDR2 are MGHRA and YSYEKL. The CDR3 is 15 residues long. The CDR3 is CASSQEKGQTYEQYF. The CDR3 nucleotides are TGCGCCAGCAGCCAAGAAAAGGGACAGACCTACGAGCAGTACTTC.

This clone has just one count. The V call is TRBV7-9, the J call TRBJ2-3, with TRBD1 identical over 7 bases. This CDR3 spans 15 amino acids. The V segment lost 1 base and the J segment 2 bases; nucleotides outside the gene matches: 3. Germline CDR1 and CDR2: SEHNR and FQNEAQ (reference sequence). This CDR3 is CASSLEGAPTDTQYF. The CDR3, as DNA: TGTGCCAGCAGCTTAGAGGGGGCCCCCACAGATACGCAGTATTTT. The full variable domain, with the rest looked up from reference TRBV7-9 and TRBJ2-3, is DTGVSQNPRHKITKRGQNVTFRCDPISEHNRLYWYRQTLGQGPEFLTYFQNEAQLEKSRLLSDRFSAERPKGSFSTLEIQRTEQGDSAMYLCASSLEGAPTDTQYFGPGTRLTVL.

V usage is TRBV7-3 and J usage is TRBJ2-5; 9 positions agree with TRBD2. CDR1 is SGHTA and CDR2 is FQGTGA in the germline V gene. The J segment lost 5 bases and the V segment lost 2 bases, leaving 6 bases of the junction unmatched. The CDR3 is 15 residues long. CDR3 loop: CASSLAGGPVETQYF. CDR3 bases: TGTGCCAGCAGCTTAGCGGGAGGGCCGGTGGAGACCCAGTACTTC.

J is TRBJ1-4 and V is TRBV6-1; no firm D call. Deletions cut 1 base from V and 6 bases from J, with 18 bases between. This CDR3 has 17 amino acids. Germline values: CDR1 MNHNS, CDR2 SASEGT. CDR3: CASSEGVVIEQYEKLFF. The CDR3 nucleotides read TGTGCCAGCAGTGAAGGGGTGGTCATAGAACAATATGAAAAACTGTTTTTT.

The chain combines TRBV10-2 with TRBJ1-2, with 7 bases identical to TRBD1. J was trimmed by 4 bases and V by 5 bases; bases with no gene match: 4. This CDR3 is built from 13 residues. Germline CDR1 is WSHSY and CDR2 is SAAADI. Here the CDR3 reads CASSPDRAYGYTF. CDR3 coding DNA: TGCGCCAGCAGTCCCGACAGGGCCTATGGCTACACCTTC.

The V and J genes are TRBV19 and TRBJ1-1, with D possibly TRBD1 on 6 matching bases. Trimming left V 7 bases short and J 1 base short, with 16 bases between. Germline loops: CDR1 LNHDA, CDR2 SQIVND (reference sequence). This CDR3 region has 15 residues. This CDR3 reads CASMAPGQPNTEAFF. The CDR3 DNA sequence: TGTGCCAGTATGGCCCCAGGACAGCCGAACACTGAAGCTTTCTTT. Full variable domain (missing parts from reference TRBV19 and TRBJ1-1): DGGITQSPKYLFRKEGQNVTLSCEQNLNHDAMYWYRQDPGQGLRLIYYSQIVNDFQKGDIAEGYSVSREKKESFPLTVTSAQKNPTAFYLCASMAPGQPNTEAFFGQGTRLTVV.

V and J are TRBV6-5 and TRBJ2-2, with no clear D. Trimming removed 5 bases at V and 1 base at J, with 8 bases between. CDR1 is MNHEY, CDR2 SVGAGI, per germline. The length of the CDR3 is 14 residues. CDR3 bases: TGTGCCAGCAGTCCTATATGGAACACCGGGGAGCTGTTTTTT. Its translation: CASSPIWNTGELFF.

The V gene is TRBV28, the J gene TRBJ2-3; unclear D gene. The V gene's germline CDR1 is MDHEN and CDR2 SYDVKM. The CDR3 runs 10 residues. Trimming cost V 9 bases and J 7 bases, with 8 bases left between them. The CDR3 region has the DNA TGTGCCAGTCTTTCGAATACGCAGTATTTT. Translated: CASLSNTQYF. The full variable domain, in which reference TRBV28 and TRBJ2-3 provide the parts outside the CDR3, is DVKVTQSSRYLVKRTGEKVFLECVQDMDHENMFWYRQDPGLGLRLIYFSYDVKMKEKGDIPEGYSVSREKKERFSLILESASTNQTSMYLCASLSNTQYFGPGTRLTVL.

This chain connects TRBV5-4 to TRBJ2-7, with 7 bases fitting TRBD1. The V segment lost 5 bases and the J segment 2 bases; nucleotides outside the gene matches: 10. Germline V gene sequence: CDR1 SGHNT, CDR2 YYREEE (reference sequence). The CDR3 consists of 15 residues. CDR3 nucleotide sequence: TGTGCCAGCAGTTTAGGACAGGTTGGTCCCTACGAGCAGTACTTC. Protein sequence: CASSLGQVGPYEQYF.

The gene calls are TRBV2 and TRBJ2-7; no clear D gene. The CDR3 length is 12 residues. The germline V and J ends were trimmed by 2 bases and 4 bases, with 6 bases remaining between them. Germline CDR1 SNHLY, CDR2 FYNNEI. For the CDR3, the DNA is TGTGCCAGCAGTGAAAGCCCGTACGAGCAGTACTTC. As protein: CASSESPYEQYF. Variable domain in full (rest from reference TRBV2 and TRBJ2-7): EPEVTQTPSHQVTQMGQEVILRCVPISNHLYFYWYRQILGQKVEFLVSFYNNEISEKSEIFDDQFSVERPDGSNFTLKIRSTKLEDSAMYFCASSESPYEQYFGPGTRLTVT.

As to this clone: The final CDR3 position lacks the conserved phenylalanine or tryptophan, pointing to a likely read error. The chain has TRBV7-2 and TRBJ2-7; unclear D gene. V lost 0 bases, J lost 2 bases, and 5 bases lay in between. This CDR3 comprises 13 residues. The V gene's germline CDR1 is SGHTA and CDR2 FQGNSA. The CDR3 reads CASSLATAYEQYL. In DNA form, the CDR3 reads TGTGCCAGCAGCTTAGCAACTGCCTACGAGCAGTACCTC.

The chain recombines TRBV4-1 with TRBJ1-5, with 7 bases that match TRBD1. CDR1 is MGHRA, CDR2 YSYEKL, per germline. V was pared by 4 bases and J by 1 base, with 1 base of the junction left unmatched. CDR3 length: 14 amino acids. CDR3 nucleotides: TGCGCCAGCAGCCCGGGACAGAGCAATCAGCCCCAGCATTTT. Amino acid sequence: CASSPGQSNQPQHF.

The V and J genes are TRBV27 and TRBJ1-5; unclear D gene. Between the trimmed V and J ends, which lost 3 bases and 3 bases, there was a span of 0 bases. The CDR3 sequence is 11 residues long. Looked up from germline, CDR1 is MNHEY and CDR2 is SMNVEV (reference sequence). This CDR3 reads CASSFNQPQHF. Written as DNA, the CDR3 is TGTGCCAGCAGTTTCAATCAGCCCCAGCATTTT.

V usage is TRBV6-5 and J usage is TRBJ1-1, with TRBD1 identical over 11 bases. The ends lost 1 base at V and 4 bases at J; junction bases unmatched: 5. CDR1 and CDR2 (germline): MNHEY, SVGAGI. The CDR3 length is 16 residues. The CDR3 sequence: CASSYYVGTGGTEAFF. CDR3 coding DNA: TGTGCCAGCAGTTACTACGTTGGGACAGGGGGCACTGAAGCTTTCTTT.